The subject of this entry is one T cell receptor (beta chain). The target antigen is unknown. Some clones are missing from TCRdb's copy, which holds only in-frame ones; the method was immunoSEQ multiplex PCR. The table records over 9,000 clones, 91% of them present only once. V lost 0 bases and J lost 4, with 9 bases in between. Per germline, CDR1 MNHEY and CDR2 SVGAGI. CDR3 length: 15 amino acids. These data come from a study of chemoradiotherapy in HPV16-positive cancers. Study-level findings and limits: During treatment, candidate HPV-specific clones and E7-related motifs expanded in tumor.

The sequenced sample was blood, obtained from a patient who underwent chemoradiotherapy. This clonotype originated in a human donor with HPV-associated anogenital cancer. The chain joins TRBV6-5 to TRBJ1-4; the D is unclear. DNA of the CDR3: TGTGCCAGCAGTTACTCGAAAAGTCGTAATGAAAAACTGTTTTTT. Encoded protein: CASSYSKSRNEKLFF.